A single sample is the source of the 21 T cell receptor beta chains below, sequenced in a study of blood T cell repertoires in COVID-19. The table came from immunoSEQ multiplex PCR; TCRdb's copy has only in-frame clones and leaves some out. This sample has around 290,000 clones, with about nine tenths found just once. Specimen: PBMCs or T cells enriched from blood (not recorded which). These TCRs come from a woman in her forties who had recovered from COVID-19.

CDR3 nucleotides: TGTGCCAGCTCACCACCTTCGGCCCGAGGACAGCCCCAGCATTTT. Translation: CASSPPSARGQPQHF. The rearrangement joins TRBV18 to TRBJ1-5; D remains ambiguous. V was clipped by 0 bases and J by 7 bases, with 13 bases between them. The CDR3 has 15 amino acids. Per germline, CDR1 KGHSH and CDR2 LQKENI.

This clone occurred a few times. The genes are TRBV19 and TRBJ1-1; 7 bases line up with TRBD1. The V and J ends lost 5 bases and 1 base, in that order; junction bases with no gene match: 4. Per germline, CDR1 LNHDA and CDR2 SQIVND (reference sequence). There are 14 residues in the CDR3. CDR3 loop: CASSEGAENTEAFF. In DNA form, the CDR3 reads TGTGCCAGTAGTGAGGGGGCGGAGAACACTGAAGCTTTCTTT.

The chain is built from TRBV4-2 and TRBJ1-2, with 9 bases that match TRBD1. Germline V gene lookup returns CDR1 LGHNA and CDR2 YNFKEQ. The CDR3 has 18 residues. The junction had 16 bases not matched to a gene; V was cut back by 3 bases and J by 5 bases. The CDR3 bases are TGTGCCAGCAGCCAGGGACTATCACAGGGGGCGCCGGGGTATGGCTACACCTTC. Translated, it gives CASSQGLSQGAPGYGYTF.

The CDR3 DNA reads TGTGCCAGCAGCATGAACCGGAATGAGCAGTTCTTC. This encodes CASSMNRNEQFF. This chain uses TRBV13 with TRBJ2-1; D remains ambiguous. Trimming took 5 bases from V and 7 from J, leaving 9 bases between them. There are 12 residues in the CDR3. Germline-derived CDR1 and CDR2 are PRHDT and FYEKMQ (reference sequence).

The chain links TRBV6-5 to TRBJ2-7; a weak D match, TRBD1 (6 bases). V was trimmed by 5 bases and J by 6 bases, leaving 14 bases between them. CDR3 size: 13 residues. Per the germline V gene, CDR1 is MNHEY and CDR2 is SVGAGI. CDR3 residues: CASSHTQGREQYF. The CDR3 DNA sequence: TGTGCCAGCAGTCACACACAGGGTCGCGAGCAGTACTTC.

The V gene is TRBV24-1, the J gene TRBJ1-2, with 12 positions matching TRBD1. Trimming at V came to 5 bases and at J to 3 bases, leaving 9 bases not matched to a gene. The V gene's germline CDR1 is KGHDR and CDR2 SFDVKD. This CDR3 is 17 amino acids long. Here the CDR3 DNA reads TGTGCCACCAGTGGAGGGACAGGGGGCGCGAAGGACTATGGCTACACCTTC. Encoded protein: CATSGGTGGAKDYGYTF.

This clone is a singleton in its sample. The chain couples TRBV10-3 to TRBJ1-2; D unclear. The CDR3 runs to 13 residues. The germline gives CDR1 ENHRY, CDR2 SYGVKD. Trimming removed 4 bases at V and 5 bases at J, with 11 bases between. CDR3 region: CAISVADTYGYTF. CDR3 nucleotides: TGTGCCATCAGTGTGGCCGATACGTATGGCTACACCTTC.

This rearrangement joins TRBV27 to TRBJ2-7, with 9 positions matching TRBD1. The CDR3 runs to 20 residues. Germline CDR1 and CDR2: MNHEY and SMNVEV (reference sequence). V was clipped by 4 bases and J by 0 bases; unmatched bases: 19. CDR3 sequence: CASSSLKRDRVTKSSYEQYF. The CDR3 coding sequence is TGTGCCAGCAGTTCCCTCAAACGGGACAGGGTAACAAAAAGCTCCTACGAGCAGTACTTC.

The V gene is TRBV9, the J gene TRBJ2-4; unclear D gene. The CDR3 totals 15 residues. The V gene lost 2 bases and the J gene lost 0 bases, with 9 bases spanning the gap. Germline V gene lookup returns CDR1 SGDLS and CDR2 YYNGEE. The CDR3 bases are TGTGCCAGCAGCGTCGATAGCCTAGCCAAAAACATTCAGTACTTC. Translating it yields CASSVDSLAKNIQYF. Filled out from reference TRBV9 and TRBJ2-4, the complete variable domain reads DSGVTQTPKHLITATGQRVTLRCSPRSGDLSVYWYQQSLDQGLQFLIQYYNGEERAKGNILERFSAQQFPDLHSELNLSSLELGDSALYFCASSVDSLAKNIQYFGAGTRLSVL.

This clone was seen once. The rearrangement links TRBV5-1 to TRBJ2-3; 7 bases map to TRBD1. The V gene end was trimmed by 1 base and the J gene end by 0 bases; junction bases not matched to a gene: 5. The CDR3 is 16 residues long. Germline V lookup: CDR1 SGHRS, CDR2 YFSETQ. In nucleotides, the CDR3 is TGCGCCAGCAGCTTGAGGGACAGATCAAGCACAGATACGCAGTATTTT. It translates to CASSLRDRSSTDTQYF.

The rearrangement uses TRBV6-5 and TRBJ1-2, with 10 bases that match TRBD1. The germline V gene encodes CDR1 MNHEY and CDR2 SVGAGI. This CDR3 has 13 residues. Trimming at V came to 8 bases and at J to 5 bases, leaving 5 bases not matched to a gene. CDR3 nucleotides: TGTGCCAGCTCGGACAGGGGGTTTTATGGCTACACCTTC. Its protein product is CASSDRGFYGYTF.

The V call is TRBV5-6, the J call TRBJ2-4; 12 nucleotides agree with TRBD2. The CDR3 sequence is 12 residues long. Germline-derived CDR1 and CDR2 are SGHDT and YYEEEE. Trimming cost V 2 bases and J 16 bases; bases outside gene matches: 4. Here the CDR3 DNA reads TGTGCCAGCAGCTTAGCTAGCGGGAGGGTATACTTC. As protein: CASSLASGRVYF.

This chain's CDR3 is CAISGQNYGYTF. The CDR3 DNA sequence: TGTGCCATCAGTGGACAGAACTATGGCTACACCTTC. The chain employs TRBV10-3 and TRBJ1-2; D is perhaps TRBD1 (5 bases). The V end lost 4 bases, the J end lost 2 bases, and 5 bases lay between the germline ends. This CDR3 has 12 residues. Looked up from germline, CDR1 is ENHRY and CDR2 is SYGVKD.

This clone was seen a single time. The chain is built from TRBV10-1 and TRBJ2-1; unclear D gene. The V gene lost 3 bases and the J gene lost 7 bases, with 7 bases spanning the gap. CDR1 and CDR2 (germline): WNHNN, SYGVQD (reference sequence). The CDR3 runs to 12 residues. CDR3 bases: TGCGCCAGCAGTGATTGGCCGAATGAGCAGTTCTTC. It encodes CASSDWPNEQFF.

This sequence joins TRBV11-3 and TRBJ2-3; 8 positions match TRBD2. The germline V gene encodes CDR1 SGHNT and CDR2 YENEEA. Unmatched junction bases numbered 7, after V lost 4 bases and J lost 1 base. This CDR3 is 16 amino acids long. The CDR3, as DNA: TGTGCCAGCAGCTCCGGACTAGCTCTTGGCACAGATACGCAGTATTTT. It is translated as CASSSGLALGTDTQYF. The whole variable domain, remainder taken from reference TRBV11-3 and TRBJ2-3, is EAGVVQSPRYKIIEKKQPVAFWCNPISGHNTLYWYLQNLGQGPELLIRYENEEAVDDSQLPKDRFSAERLKGVDSTLKIQPAELGDSAVYLCASSSGLALGTDTQYFGPGTRLTVL.

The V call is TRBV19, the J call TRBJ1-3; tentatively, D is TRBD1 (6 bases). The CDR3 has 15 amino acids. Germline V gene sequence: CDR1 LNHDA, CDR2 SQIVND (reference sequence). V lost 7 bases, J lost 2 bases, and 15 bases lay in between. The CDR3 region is CASTLRAGAGNTIYF. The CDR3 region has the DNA TGTGCCAGTACCCTTCGGGCAGGGGCTGGAAACACCATATATTTT. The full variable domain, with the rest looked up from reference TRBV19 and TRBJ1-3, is DGGITQSPKYLFRKEGQNVTLSCEQNLNHDAMYWYRQDPGQGLRLIYYSQIVNDFQKGDIAEGYSVSREKKESFPLTVTSAQKNPTAFYLCASTLRAGAGNTIYFGEGSWLTVV.

Written as DNA, the CDR3 is TGCGCCAGCAGCTTGGGGCGCCCGACAGGGGGTATCTATGGCTACACCTTC. This sequence encodes CASSLGRPTGGIYGYTF. The chain combines TRBV5-1 with TRBJ1-2; TRBD1 aligns across 9 bases. Germline V CDR1 and CDR2: SGHRS, YFSETQ. The CDR3 consists of 17 residues. With 0 bases clipped from V and 4 bases from J, the junction kept 10 bases outside the gene matches.

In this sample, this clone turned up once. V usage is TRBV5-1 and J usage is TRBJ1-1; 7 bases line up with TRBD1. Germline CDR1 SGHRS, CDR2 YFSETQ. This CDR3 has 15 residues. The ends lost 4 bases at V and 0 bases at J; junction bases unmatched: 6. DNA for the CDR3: TGCGCCAGCAGCCAGGGGACAGATATGAACACTGAAGCTTTCTTT. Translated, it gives CASSQGTDMNTEAFF.

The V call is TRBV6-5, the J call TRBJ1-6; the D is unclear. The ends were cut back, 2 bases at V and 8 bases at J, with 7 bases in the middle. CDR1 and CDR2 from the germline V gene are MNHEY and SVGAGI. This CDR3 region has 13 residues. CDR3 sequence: CASSYGGDSPLHF. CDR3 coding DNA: TGTGCCAGCAGTTACGGCGGGGATTCACCCCTCCACTTT.

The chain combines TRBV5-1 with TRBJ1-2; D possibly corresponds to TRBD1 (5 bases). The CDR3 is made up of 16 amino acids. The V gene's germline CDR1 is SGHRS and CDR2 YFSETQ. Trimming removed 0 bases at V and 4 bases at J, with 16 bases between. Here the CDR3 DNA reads TGCGCCAGCAGCTTGGAAGCAGGGCGGGGAAGCTATGGCTACACCTTC. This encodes CASSLEAGRGSYGYTF.

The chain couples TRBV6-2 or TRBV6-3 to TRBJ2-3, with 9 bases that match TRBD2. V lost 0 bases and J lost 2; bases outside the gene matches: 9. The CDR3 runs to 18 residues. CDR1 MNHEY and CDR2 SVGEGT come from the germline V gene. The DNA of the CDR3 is TGTGCCAGCAGTTACTCGATGGCGCTAGCGGGAAACACAGATACGCAGTATTTT. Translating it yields CASSYSMALAGNTDTQYF.